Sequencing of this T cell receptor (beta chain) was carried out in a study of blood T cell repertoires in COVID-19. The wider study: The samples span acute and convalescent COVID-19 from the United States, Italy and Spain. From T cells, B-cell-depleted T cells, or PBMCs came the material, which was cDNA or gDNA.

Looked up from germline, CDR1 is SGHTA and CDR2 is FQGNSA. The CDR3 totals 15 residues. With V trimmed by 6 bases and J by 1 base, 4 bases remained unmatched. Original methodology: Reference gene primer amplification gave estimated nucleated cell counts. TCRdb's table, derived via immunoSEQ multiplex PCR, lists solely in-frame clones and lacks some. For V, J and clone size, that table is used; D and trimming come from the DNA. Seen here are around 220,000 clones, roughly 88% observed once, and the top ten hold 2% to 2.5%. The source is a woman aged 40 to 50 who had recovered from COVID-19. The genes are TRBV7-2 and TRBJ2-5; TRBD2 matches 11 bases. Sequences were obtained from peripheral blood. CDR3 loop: CASRIAGGTQETQYF. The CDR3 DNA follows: TGTGCCAGCAGGATAGCGGGAGGGACCCAAGAGACCCAGTACTTC. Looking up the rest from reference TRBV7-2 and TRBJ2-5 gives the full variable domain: GAGVSQSPSNKVTEKGKDVELRCDPISGHTALYWYRQSLGQGLEFLIYFQGNSAPDKSGLPSDRFSAERTGGSVSTLTIQRTQQEDSAVYLCASRIAGGTQETQYFGPGTRLLVL.